This record covers a single T cell receptor (beta chain). Its antigen is still unknown. The CDR3 is 16 residues long. V dropped 5 bases and J dropped 10; count of bases not matched to a gene: 11. Germline V gives CDR1 SGHTA, CDR2 FQGNSA. TCRdb's copy holds only in-frame clones and misses some; the assay was immunoSEQ multiplex PCR. Seen here are some 15,000 clones, roughly 80% observed once, and the top ten hold more than 13%. The record originates from a study of immune characteristics of hereditary and idiopathic chronic pancreatitis. Chronic pancreatitis tissue was collected during total pancreatectomy with islet autotransplantation. Whole-study results and caveats: Vbeta-Jbeta usage, including TRBV10, TRBV19, TRBV23 and TRBV5, differed by pancreatitis type.

What was sequenced was pancreas tissue with hereditary chronic pancreatitis. The TCR comes from a human donor with chronic pancreatitis. The chain links TRBV7-2 to TRBJ2-1, with 13 bases identical to TRBD2. The DNA of the CDR3 is TGTGCCAGCAGCCTAGGGGGACTAGCGGGATACGACGAGCAGTTCTTC. Translated, it gives CASSLGGLAGYDEQFF. The full variable domain, rest sourced from reference TRBV7-2 and TRBJ2-1, is GAGVSQSPSNKVTEKGKDVELRCDPISGHTALYWYRQSLGQGLEFLIYFQGNSAPDKSGLPSDRFSAERTGGSVSTLTIQRTQQEDSAVYLCASSLGGLAGYDEQFFGPGTRLTVL.